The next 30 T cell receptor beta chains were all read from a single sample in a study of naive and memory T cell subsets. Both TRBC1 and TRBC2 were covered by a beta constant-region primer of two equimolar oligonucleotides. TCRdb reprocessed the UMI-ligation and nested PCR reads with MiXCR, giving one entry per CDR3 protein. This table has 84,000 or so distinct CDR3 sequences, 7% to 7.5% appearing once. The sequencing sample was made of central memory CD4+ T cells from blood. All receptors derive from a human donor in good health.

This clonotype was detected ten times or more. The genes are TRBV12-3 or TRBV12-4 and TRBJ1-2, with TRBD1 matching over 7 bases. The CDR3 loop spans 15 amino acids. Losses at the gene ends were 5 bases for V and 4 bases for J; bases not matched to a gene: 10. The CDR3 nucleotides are TGTGCCAGCAGTCCCGGACAGGCCAAGCCCTATGGCTACACCTTC. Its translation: CASSPGQAKPYGYTF.

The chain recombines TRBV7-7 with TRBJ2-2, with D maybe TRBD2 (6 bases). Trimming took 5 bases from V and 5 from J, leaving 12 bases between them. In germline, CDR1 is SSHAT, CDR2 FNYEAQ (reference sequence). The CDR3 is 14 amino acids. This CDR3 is CASSGKGLTGELFF. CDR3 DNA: TGTGCCAGCAGCGGTAAGGGACTTACCGGGGAGCTGTTTTTT.

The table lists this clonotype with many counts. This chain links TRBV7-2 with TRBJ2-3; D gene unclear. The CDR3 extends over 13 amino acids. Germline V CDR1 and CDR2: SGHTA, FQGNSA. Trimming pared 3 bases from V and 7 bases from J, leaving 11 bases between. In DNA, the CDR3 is TGTGCCAGCAGCTTCGACTGGAAAAATACGCAGTATTTT. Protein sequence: CASSFDWKNTQYF. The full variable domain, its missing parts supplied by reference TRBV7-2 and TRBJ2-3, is GAGVSQSPSNKVTEKGKDVELRCDPISGHTALYWYRQSLGQGLEFLIYFQGNSAPDKSGLPSDRFSAERTGGSVSTLTIQRTQQEDSAVYLCASSFDWKNTQYFGPGTRLTVL.

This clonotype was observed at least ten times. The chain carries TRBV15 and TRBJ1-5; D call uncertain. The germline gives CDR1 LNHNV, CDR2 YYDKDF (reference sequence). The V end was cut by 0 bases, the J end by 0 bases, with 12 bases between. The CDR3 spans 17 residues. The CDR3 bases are TGTGCCACCAGCAGAGATCGTGTAGATTATAGCAATCAGCCCCAGCATTTT. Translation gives CATSRDRVDYSNQPQHF. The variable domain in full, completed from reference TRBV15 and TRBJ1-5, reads DAMVIQNPRYQVTQFGKPVTLSCSQTLNHNVMYWYQQKSSQAPKLLFHYYDKDFNNEADTPDNFQSRRPNTSFCFLDIRSPGLGDTAMYLCATSRDRVDYSNQPQHFGDGTRLSIL.

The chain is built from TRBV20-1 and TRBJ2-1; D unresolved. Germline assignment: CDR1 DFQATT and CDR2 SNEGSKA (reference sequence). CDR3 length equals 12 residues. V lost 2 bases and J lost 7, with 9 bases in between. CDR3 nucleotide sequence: TGCAGTGCTAGACCTGACTCTAATGAGCAGTTCTTC. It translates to CSARPDSNEQFF.

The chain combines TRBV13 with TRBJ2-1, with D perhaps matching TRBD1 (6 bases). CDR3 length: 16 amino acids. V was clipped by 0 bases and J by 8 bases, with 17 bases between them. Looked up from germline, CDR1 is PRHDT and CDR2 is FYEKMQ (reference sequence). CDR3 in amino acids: CASSLGQGGIFYEQFF. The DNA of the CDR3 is TGTGCCAGCAGCTTAGGACAGGGTGGAATATTTTATGAGCAGTTCTTC.

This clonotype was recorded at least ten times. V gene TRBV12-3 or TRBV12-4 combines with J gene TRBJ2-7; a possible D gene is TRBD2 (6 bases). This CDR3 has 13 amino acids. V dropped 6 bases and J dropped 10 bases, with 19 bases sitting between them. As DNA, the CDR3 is TGTGCCAGCAGCCCCCAGTCGGGAGAATCCCAGTACTTC. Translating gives CASSPQSGESQYF.

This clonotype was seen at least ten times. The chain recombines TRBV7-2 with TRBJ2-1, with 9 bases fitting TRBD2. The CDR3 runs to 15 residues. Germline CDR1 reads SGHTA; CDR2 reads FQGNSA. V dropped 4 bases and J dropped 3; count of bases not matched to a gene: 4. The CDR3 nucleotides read TGTGCCAGCAGCTCCCAAGCGGGGGGCTACAATGAGCAGTTCTTC. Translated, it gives CASSSQAGGYNEQFF. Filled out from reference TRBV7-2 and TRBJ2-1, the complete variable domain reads GAGVSQSPSNKVTEKGKDVELRCDPISGHTALYWYRQSLGQGLEFLIYFQGNSAPDKSGLPSDRFSAERTGGSVSTLTIQRTQQEDSAVYLCASSSQAGGYNEQFFGPGTRLTVL.

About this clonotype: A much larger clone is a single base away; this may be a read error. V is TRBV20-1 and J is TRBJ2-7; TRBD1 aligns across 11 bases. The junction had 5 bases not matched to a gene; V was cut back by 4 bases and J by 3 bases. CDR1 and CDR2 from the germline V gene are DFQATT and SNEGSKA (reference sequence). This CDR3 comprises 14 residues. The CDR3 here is CSANTGTGGYEQYF. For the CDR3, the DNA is TGCAGTGCTAATACCGGGACAGGGGGCTACGAGCAGTACTTC.

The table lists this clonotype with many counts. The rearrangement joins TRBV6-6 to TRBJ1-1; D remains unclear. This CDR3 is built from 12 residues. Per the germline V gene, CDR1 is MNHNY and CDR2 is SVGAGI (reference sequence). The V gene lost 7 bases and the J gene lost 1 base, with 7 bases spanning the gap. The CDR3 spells CASTRQNTEAFF. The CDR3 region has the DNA TGTGCCAGCACGCGACAGAACACTGAAGCTTTCTTT.

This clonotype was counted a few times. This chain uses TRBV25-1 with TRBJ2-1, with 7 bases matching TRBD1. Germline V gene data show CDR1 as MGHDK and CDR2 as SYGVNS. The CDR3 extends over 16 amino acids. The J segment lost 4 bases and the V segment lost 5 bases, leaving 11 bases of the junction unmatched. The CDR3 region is CASSPLRDSGYNEQFF. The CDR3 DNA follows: TGTGCCAGCAGTCCTCTGAGGGACAGTGGTTACAATGAGCAGTTCTTC.

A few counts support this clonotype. CDR3 region: CASGRGVSGNTDTQYF. CDR3 bases: TGTGCCAGCGGAAGGGGTGTTAGCGGGAACACAGATACGCAGTATTTT. The rearrangement joins TRBV7-2 to TRBJ2-3, with TRBD2 matching over 8 bases. V shed 8 bases and J 2 bases; nucleotides not matched to a gene: 12. Germline CDR1 SGHTA, CDR2 FQGNSA. CDR3 length equals 16 residues.

The CDR3 DNA reads TGTGCCAGCAGCCAAGACGAGGGTGGGCGAAACTATGGCTACACCTTC. It is translated as CASSQDEGGRNYGYTF. The V call is TRBV4-2, the J call TRBJ1-2; the D is unclear. Germline V gene data show CDR1 as LGHNA and CDR2 as YNFKEQ. The CDR3 is 16 residues long. Trimming left V 0 bases short and J 2 bases short, with 13 bases between.

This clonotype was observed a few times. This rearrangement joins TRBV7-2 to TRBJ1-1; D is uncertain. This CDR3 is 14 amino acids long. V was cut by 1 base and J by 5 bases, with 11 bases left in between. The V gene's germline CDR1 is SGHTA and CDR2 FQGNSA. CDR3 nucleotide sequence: TGTGCCAGCAGCTTAGGTCCGGGGAGGACTGAAGCTTTCTTT. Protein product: CASSLGPGRTEAFF. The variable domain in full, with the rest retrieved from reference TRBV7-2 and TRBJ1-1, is GAGVSQSPSNKVTEKGKDVELRCDPISGHTALYWYRQSLGQGLEFLIYFQGNSAPDKSGLPSDRFSAERTGGSVSTLTIQRTQQEDSAVYLCASSLGPGRTEAFFGQGTRLTVV.

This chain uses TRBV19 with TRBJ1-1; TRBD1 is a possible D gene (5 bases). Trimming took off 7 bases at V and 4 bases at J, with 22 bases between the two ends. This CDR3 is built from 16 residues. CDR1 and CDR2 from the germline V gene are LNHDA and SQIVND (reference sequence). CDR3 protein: CASTWGVRTASTEAFF. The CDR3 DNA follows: TGTGCCAGTACCTGGGGGGTGAGGACCGCTTCCACTGAAGCTTTCTTT.

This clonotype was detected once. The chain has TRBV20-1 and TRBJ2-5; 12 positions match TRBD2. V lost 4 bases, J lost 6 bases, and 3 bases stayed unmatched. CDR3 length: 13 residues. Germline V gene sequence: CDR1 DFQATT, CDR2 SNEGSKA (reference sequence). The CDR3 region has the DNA TGCAGTGCTACTAGCGGGGGGGCTAAGACCCAGTACTTC. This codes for CSATSGGAKTQYF.

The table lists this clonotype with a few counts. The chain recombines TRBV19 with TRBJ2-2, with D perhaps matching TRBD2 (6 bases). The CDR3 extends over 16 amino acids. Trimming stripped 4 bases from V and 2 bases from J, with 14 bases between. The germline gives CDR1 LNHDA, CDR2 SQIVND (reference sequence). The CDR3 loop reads CASSTDGAGNTGELFF. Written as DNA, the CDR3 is TGTGCCAGTAGTACCGACGGGGCGGGAAACACCGGGGAGCTGTTTTTT.

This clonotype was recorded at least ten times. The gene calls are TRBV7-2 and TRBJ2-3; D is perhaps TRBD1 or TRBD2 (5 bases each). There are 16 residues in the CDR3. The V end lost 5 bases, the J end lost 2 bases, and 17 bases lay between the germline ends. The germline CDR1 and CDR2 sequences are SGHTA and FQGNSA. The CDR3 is CASSPPGPRLTDTQYF. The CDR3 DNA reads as TGTGCCAGCAGCCCACCGGGACCGAGACTCACAGATACGCAGTATTTT.

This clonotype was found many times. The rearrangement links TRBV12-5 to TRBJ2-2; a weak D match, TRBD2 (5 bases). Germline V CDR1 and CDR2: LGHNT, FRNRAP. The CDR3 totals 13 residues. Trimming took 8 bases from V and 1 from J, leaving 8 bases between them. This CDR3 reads CASRGWNTGELFF. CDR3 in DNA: TGTGCTAGTAGAGGGTGGAACACCGGGGAGCTGTTTTTT.

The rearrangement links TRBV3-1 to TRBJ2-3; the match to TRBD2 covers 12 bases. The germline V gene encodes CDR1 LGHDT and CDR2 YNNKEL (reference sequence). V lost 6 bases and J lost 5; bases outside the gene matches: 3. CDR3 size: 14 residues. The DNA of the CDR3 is TGTGCCAGCAGACCGACTAGCGGGGGAGATACGCAGTATTTT. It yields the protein CASRPTSGGDTQYF.

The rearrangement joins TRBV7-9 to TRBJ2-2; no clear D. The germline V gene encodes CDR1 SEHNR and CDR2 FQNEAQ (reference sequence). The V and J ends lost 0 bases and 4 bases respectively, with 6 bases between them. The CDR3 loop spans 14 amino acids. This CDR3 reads CASSLAVATGELFF. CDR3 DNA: TGTGCCAGCAGCTTAGCTGTCGCCACCGGGGAGCTGTTTTTT.

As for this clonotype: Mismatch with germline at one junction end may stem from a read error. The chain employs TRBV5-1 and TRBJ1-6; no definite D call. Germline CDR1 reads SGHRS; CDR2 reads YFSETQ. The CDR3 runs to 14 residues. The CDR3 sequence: CPSSLSGSDSPLHF. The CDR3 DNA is TGCCCCAGCAGCTTATCCGGGAGTGATTCACCCCTCCACTTT.

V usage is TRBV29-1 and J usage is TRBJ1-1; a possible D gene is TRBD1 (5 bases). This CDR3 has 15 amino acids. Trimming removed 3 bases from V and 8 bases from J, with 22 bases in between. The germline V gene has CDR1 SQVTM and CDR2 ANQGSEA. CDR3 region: CSVDSVGGVRGEAFF. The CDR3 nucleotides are TGCAGCGTTGACTCTGTTGGGGGTGTGAGGGGCGAAGCTTTCTTT.

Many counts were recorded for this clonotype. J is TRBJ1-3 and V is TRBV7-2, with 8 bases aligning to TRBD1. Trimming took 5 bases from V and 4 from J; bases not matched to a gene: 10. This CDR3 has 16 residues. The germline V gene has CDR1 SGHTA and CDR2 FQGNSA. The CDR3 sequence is CASSNHQGAKGNTIYF. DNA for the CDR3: TGTGCCAGCAGCAACCACCAGGGGGCTAAGGGAAACACCATATATTTT.

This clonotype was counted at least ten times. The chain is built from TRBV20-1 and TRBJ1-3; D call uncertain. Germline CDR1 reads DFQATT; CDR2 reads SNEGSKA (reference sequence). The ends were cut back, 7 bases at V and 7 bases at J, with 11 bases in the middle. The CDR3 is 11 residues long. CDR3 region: CSVLLGNTIYF. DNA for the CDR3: TGCAGTGTTCTTCTGGGGAACACCATATATTTT.

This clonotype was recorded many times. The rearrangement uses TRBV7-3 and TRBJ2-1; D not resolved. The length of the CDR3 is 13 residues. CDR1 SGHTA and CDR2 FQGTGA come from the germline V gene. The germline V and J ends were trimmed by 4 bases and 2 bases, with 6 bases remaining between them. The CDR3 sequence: CASSSAAYNEQFF. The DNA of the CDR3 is TGTGCCAGCAGCTCTGCAGCCTACAATGAGCAGTTCTTC.

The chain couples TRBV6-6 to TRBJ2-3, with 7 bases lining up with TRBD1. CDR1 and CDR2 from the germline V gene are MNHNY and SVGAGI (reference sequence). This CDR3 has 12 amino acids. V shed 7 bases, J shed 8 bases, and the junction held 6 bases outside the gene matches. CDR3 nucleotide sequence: TGTGCCAGCACCCTACAGGGGCCTACGCAGTATTTT. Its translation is CASTLQGPTQYF.

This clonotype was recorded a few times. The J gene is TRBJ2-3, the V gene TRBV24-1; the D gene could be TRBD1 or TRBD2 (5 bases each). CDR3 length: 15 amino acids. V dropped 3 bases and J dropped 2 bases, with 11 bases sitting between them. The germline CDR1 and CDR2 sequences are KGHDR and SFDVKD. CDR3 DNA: TGTGCCACCAGTGATCCCCAGGGAGCCACAGATACGCAGTATTTT. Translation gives CATSDPQGATDTQYF.

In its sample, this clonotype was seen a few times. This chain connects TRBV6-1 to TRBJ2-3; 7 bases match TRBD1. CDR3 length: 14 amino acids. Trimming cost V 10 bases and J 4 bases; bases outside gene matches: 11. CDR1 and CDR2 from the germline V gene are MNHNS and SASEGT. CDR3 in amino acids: CATRSTGLADTQYF. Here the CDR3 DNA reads TGTGCCACAAGATCGACAGGGTTGGCAGATACGCAGTATTTT.

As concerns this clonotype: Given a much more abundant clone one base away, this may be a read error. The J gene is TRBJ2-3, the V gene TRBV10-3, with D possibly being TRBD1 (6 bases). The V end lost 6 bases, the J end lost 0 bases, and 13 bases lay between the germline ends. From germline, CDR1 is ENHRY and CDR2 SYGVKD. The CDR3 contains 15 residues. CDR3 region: CAISMDSSSTDTQYF. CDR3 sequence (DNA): TGTGCCATCAGCATGGACAGTTCTAGCACAGATACGCAGTATTTT.